The present entry profiles one T cell receptor beta chain with its context. Its cognate antigen is unknown. Germline V CDR1 and CDR2: LGHNA, YNFKEQ. The CDR3 covers 15 residues. V gave up 0 bases and J gave up 3 bases, with 9 bases separating them. TCRdb analysed the 5' RACE reads with MiXCR anew, one entry per CDR3 protein. The table shows hundreds of thousands of distinct CDR3 sequences, with roughly 22% occurring only once. These data come from a study of T-cell memory formation after mild COVID-19. About the study: For the most part, TCR clusters were specific to one donor.

Study-wide points: Memory from before infection featured some responding clones, which suggests cross-reactive memory joined.

The sequence derives from an adult woman who had mild COVID-19 (a few samples of this study predate the infection). Cell type and time point are not known. The source material was PBMCs or a T cell subset sorted from them (not recorded which). The rearrangement uses TRBV4-2 and TRBJ1-3, with D uncertain. The CDR3 bases are TGTGCCAGCAGCCAAGATCGGGCACGTGGAAACACCATATATTTT. The encoded protein is CASSQDRARGNTIYF.